This passage covers 28 T cell receptor beta chains from one sample sequenced in a study of blood T cell repertoires in COVID-19. TCRdb's table, derived via immunoSEQ multiplex PCR, lists solely in-frame clones and lacks some. The profile covers approximately 200,000 clones, with about 88% appearing a single time and about 2.5% taken by the ten largest. Material for sequencing was peripheral blood. These receptors came from a woman aged 55-69 years with acute or convalescent COVID-19.

V and J are TRBV11-3 and TRBJ1-1; possible D gene TRBD1, 6 bases. The CDR3 runs 14 residues. Germline V CDR1 and CDR2: SGHNT, YENEEA. V was cut by 6 bases and J by 4 bases, with 15 bases left in between. CDR3 protein: CASSSRTEGTEAFF. As DNA, the CDR3 is TGTGCCAGCAGTTCTCGGACAGAAGGCACTGAAGCTTTCTTT. Filled out from reference TRBV11-3 and TRBJ1-1, the complete variable domain reads EAGVVQSPRYKIIEKKQPVAFWCNPISGHNTLYWYLQNLGQGPELLIRYENEEAVDDSQLPKDRFSAERLKGVDSTLKIQPAELGDSAVYLCASSSRTEGTEAFFGQGTRLTVV.

The chain uses TRBV28 and TRBJ1-2; D unresolved. The CDR3 contains 15 residues. V was trimmed by 2 bases and J by 8 bases, leaving 18 bases between them. From germline, CDR1 is MDHEN and CDR2 SYDVKM. DNA for the CDR3: TGTGCCAGCAGTTTAGGGCAGCACCACCCAAGGGGCTACACCTTC. Protein product: CASSLGQHHPRGYTF.

The chain couples TRBV15 to TRBJ1-2; D might be TRBD1 (5 bases). The ends were cut back, 0 bases at V and 7 bases at J, with 15 bases in the middle. The CDR3 length is 15 residues. Germline V gene lookup returns CDR1 LNHNV and CDR2 YYDKDF (reference sequence). The CDR3 loop is CATSRDGGTARGYTF. CDR3 bases: TGTGCCACCAGCAGAGATGGGGGGACGGCGCGTGGCTACACCTTC.

The chain combines TRBV10-2 with TRBJ1-1; D perhaps matches TRBD1 (6 bases). Germline V gene lookup returns CDR1 WSHSY and CDR2 SAAADI. The ends were cut back, 8 bases at V and 4 bases at J, with 11 bases in the middle. This CDR3 comprises 12 residues. The CDR3 sequence is CASGGRLTEAFF. CDR3 coding DNA: TGCGCCAGCGGGGGCAGACTCACTGAAGCTTTCTTT.

The CDR3 here is CASSAGDWYEQYF. The CDR3 coding sequence is TGTGCCAGCAGCGCAGGGGATTGGTACGAGCAGTACTTC. The V call is TRBV9, the J call TRBJ2-7; D might be TRBD1 (6 bases). Trimming pared 3 bases from V and 4 bases from J, leaving 11 bases between. This CDR3 spans 13 amino acids. CDR1 and CDR2 (germline): SGDLS, YYNGEE.

The chain employs TRBV10-1 and TRBJ2-3; 10 bases match TRBD2. Trimming took 7 bases from V and 6 from J; bases not matched to a gene: 10. Per germline, CDR1 WNHNN and CDR2 SYGVQD (reference sequence). The CDR3 runs to 15 residues. CDR3 loop: CASTSGGAISDTQYF. As DNA, the CDR3 is TGCGCCAGCACCAGCGGGGGGGCTATATCGGATACGCAGTATTTT.

The chain has TRBV28 and TRBJ2-2; 12 positions agree with TRBD2. The junction had 6 bases not matched to a gene; V was cut back by 1 base and J by 3 bases. The germline V gene encodes CDR1 MDHEN and CDR2 SYDVKM. This CDR3 region has 18 residues. The CDR3 DNA sequence: TGTGCCAGCAGTTTATACCCTAGCGGGAGGGCCGACACCGGGGAGCTGTTTTTT. This encodes CASSLYPSGRADTGELFF.

The sample holds one count of this clone. The chain links TRBV7-8 to TRBJ1-1; no clear D. Germline lookup yields CDR1 SGHVS and CDR2 FQNEAQ. The CDR3 consists of 13 residues. V shed 1 base and J shed 2 bases, with 5 bases lying between them. Here the CDR3 reads CASSLDRNTEAFF. The CDR3, as DNA: TGTGCCAGCAGCTTAGACAGAAACACTGAAGCTTTCTTT.

In this sample, this clone turned up once. V is TRBV3-1 (or the pseudogene TRBV3-2) and J is TRBJ1-5; D perhaps matches TRBD1 (5 bases). Trimming left V 6 bases short and J 4 bases short, with 22 bases between. In germline, CDR1 is LGHDT, CDR2 YNNKEL (reference sequence). This CDR3 is built from 17 residues. In DNA form, the CDR3 reads TGTGCCAGCAGTAAATCCGAACTGGGAGGGGAGAATCAGCCCCAGCATTTT. It encodes CASSKSELGGENQPQHF.

The chain uses TRBV6-2 or TRBV6-3 and TRBJ2-7; D may be TRBD2 (6 bases). Trimming shortened V by 5 bases and J by 7 bases, and 21 bases separated the two germline ends. The CDR3 is made up of 15 amino acids. The germline CDR1 and CDR2 sequences are MNHEY and SVGEGT. The CDR3 sequence is CASSRHGTLLREQYF. CDR3 nucleotide sequence: TGTGCCAGCAGTCGCCACGGGACTCTCCTCCGGGAGCAGTACTTC.

V usage is TRBV10-3 and J usage is TRBJ1-4, with 7 positions matching TRBD1. The CDR3 sequence is 14 residues long. CDR1 ENHRY and CDR2 SYGVKD come from the germline V gene. The V segment lost 10 bases and the J segment 2 bases; nucleotides outside the gene matches: 7. CDR3 bases: TGTGCCACCCGACCGGGACAGACTAATGAAAAACTGTTTTTT. Translated: CATRPGQTNEKLFF.

J is TRBJ1-4 and V is TRBV27; 7 positions match TRBD1. CDR3 length: 17 amino acids. Losses at the gene ends were 5 bases for V and 8 bases for J; bases not matched to a gene: 17. Germline values: CDR1 MNHEY, CDR2 SMNVEV (reference sequence). Here the CDR3 reads CASSPKTRQGGGEKLFF. The CDR3 DNA sequence: TGTGCCAGCAGTCCAAAAACCCGACAGGGCGGTGGAGAAAAACTGTTTTTT. The full variable domain, with the rest looked up from reference TRBV27 and TRBJ1-4, is EAQVTQNPRYLITVTGKKLTVTCSQNMNHEYMSWYRQDPGLGLRQIYYSMNVEVTDKGDVPEGYKVSRKEKRNFPLILESPSPNQTSLYFCASSPKTRQGGGEKLFFGSGTQLSVL.

The rearrangement joins TRBV6-4 to TRBJ2-7; 7 bases are shared with TRBD1. Germline lookup yields CDR1 MRHNA and CDR2 SNTAGT. V was pared by 7 bases and J by 0 bases, with 0 bases of the junction left unmatched. The CDR3 covers 12 residues. The CDR3 nucleotides are TGTGCCAGCACAGGGGGCTCCTACGAGCAGTACTTC. This sequence encodes CASTGGSYEQYF.

The V and J genes are TRBV2 and TRBJ1-5, with 7 bases fitting TRBD1. CDR1 and CDR2 (germline): SNHLY, FYNNEI. The CDR3 loop spans 15 amino acids. V lost 7 bases to trimming and J lost 0 bases; unmatched junction nucleotides: 6. CDR3 loop: CASTGTDYSNQPQHF. The CDR3 region has the DNA TGTGCCAGCACCGGGACAGACTATAGCAATCAGCCCCAGCATTTT.

The V and J genes are TRBV7-9 and TRBJ2-1; 7 bases match TRBD2. Germline CDR1 is SEHNR and CDR2 is FQNEAQ (reference sequence). J lost 9 bases, V lost 5 bases, and 13 bases had no gene match. The CDR3 totals 15 residues. As DNA, the CDR3 is TGTGCCAGCAGCCCTCGGGAGGTGGATTTAGGTGAGCAGTTCTTC. Translation gives CASSPREVDLGEQFF.

CDR3 in DNA: TGTGCCAGCAGGACTAGCGGGGGGGCCTCCTACAATGAGCAGTTCTTC. Translating gives CASRTSGGASYNEQFF. The chain combines TRBV3-1 (or the pseudogene TRBV3-2) with TRBJ2-1; TRBD2 matches at 14 bases. The CDR3 length is 16 residues. With 6 bases clipped from V and 0 bases from J, the junction kept 1 base outside the gene matches. Germline V gene data show CDR1 as LGHDT and CDR2 as YNNKEL (reference sequence).

The chain employs TRBV2 and TRBJ1-3; no clear D gene. The CDR3 contains 14 residues. Trimming left V 7 bases short and J 4 bases short, with 14 bases between. The germline V gene encodes CDR1 SNHLY and CDR2 FYNNEI. The CDR3 sequence is CASTSLSGGNTIYF. DNA of the CDR3: TGTGCCAGCACTTCCCTCAGTGGCGGAAACACCATATATTTT.

This clone was counted between two and nine times. The rearrangement uses TRBV4-2 and TRBJ1-5; 7 bases match TRBD1. This CDR3 comprises 14 residues. Trimming cost V 4 bases and J 5 bases; bases outside gene matches: 5. The germline V gene encodes CDR1 LGHNA and CDR2 YNFKEQ. CDR3 in DNA: TGTGCCAGCAGCCGTGACAGGGCCGATCAGCCCCAGCATTTT. This gives the protein CASSRDRADQPQHF.

The rearrangement uses TRBV28 and TRBJ2-2, with D unresolved. Germline V gives CDR1 MDHEN, CDR2 SYDVKM. V was clipped by 6 bases and J by 0 bases, with 8 bases between them. The CDR3 consists of 14 residues. This chain's CDR3 is CASSWSTNTGELFF. In DNA, the CDR3 is TGTGCCAGCAGCTGGAGCACGAACACCGGGGAGCTGTTTTTT.

The chain uses TRBV7-2 and TRBJ2-7; 7 nucleotides line up with TRBD2. Germline values: CDR1 SGHTA, CDR2 FQGNSA. V was pared by 1 base and J by 5 bases, with 5 bases of the junction left unmatched. There are 14 residues in the CDR3. This chain's CDR3 is CASSLEPGGHEQYF. CDR3 DNA: TGTGCCAGCAGCTTAGAACCGGGAGGTCACGAGCAGTACTTC. Filled out from reference TRBV7-2 and TRBJ2-7, the complete variable domain reads GAGVSQSPSNKVTEKGKDVELRCDPISGHTALYWYRQSLGQGLEFLIYFQGNSAPDKSGLPSDRFSAERTGGSVSTLTIQRTQQEDSAVYLCASSLEPGGHEQYFGPGTRLTVT.

The V call is TRBV28, the J call TRBJ2-2; TRBD1 might be the D (6 bases). The CDR3 sequence is 16 residues long. V was clipped by 2 bases and J by 0 bases, with 10 bases between them. The germline gives CDR1 MDHEN, CDR2 SYDVKM. CDR3 amino acids: CASSLDRRPNTGELFF. CDR3 nucleotides: TGTGCCAGCAGTTTAGACAGGCGACCGAACACCGGGGAGCTGTTTTTT.

The chain links TRBV5-6 to TRBJ1-4; TRBD1 aligns across 11 bases. The J segment lost 4 bases and the V segment lost 4 bases, leaving 6 bases of the junction unmatched. CDR3 size: 16 residues. Germline V gene sequence: CDR1 SGHDT, CDR2 YYEEEE. The CDR3: CASSPDRGLVNEKLFF. CDR3 DNA sequence: TGTGCCAGCAGCCCGGACAGGGGGCTTGTTAATGAAAAACTGTTTTTT.

This chain connects TRBV11-2 to TRBJ2-4, with 9 bases identical to TRBD1. The CDR3 runs 19 residues. Germline assignment: CDR1 SGHAT and CDR2 FQNNGV. The J segment lost 1 base and the V segment lost 7 bases, leaving 17 bases of the junction unmatched. CDR3 sequence: CASTPSRSGTGFAKNIQYF. DNA of the CDR3: TGTGCCAGCACCCCGTCCAGGAGCGGGACAGGGTTCGCCAAAAACATTCAGTACTTC. Based on the CDR3 plus reference TRBV11-2 and TRBJ2-4, the full variable domain is EAGVAQSPRYKIIEKRQSVAFWCNPISGHATLYWYQQILGQGPKLLIQFQNNGVVDDSQLPKDRFSAERLKGVDSTLKIQPAKLEDSAVYLCASTPSRSGTGFAKNIQYFGAGTRLSVL.

This clone was picked up a small number of times. The gene calls are TRBV3-1 (or the pseudogene TRBV3-2) and TRBJ2-7; TRBD2 is a possible D gene (5 bases). V lost 4 bases and J lost 3, with 10 bases in between. This CDR3 has 13 residues. Germline CDR1 LGHDT, CDR2 YNNKEL (reference sequence). The DNA for the CDR3 is TGTGCCAGCAGCCGCGGTGAGGGCTACGAGCAGTACTTC. This gives the protein CASSRGEGYEQYF.

The J gene is TRBJ2-2, the V gene TRBV7-8; TRBD2 matches 14 bases. The length of the CDR3 is 19 residues. V lost 6 bases, J lost 1 base, and 10 bases stayed unmatched. Germline assignment: CDR1 SGHVS and CDR2 FQNEAQ. CDR3 loop: CASSRPGLAGVGNTGELFF. For the CDR3, the DNA is TGTGCCAGCAGTCGTCCGGGACTAGCGGGAGTGGGGAACACCGGGGAGCTGTTTTTT.

The rearrangement links TRBV25-1 to TRBJ2-3, with TRBD2 as a possible D gene (6 bases). Trimming pared 5 bases from V and 3 bases from J, leaving 15 bases between. The CDR3 is 15 residues long. Germline CDR1 is MGHDK and CDR2 is SYGVNS. As DNA, the CDR3 is TGTGCCAGCAGTCCCCTGGGGGGTAAGACAGATACGCAGTATTTT. It codes for CASSPLGGKTDTQYF.

The gene calls are TRBV5-5 and TRBJ1-4; no clear D. Germline V CDR1 and CDR2: SGHKS, YYEKEE (reference sequence). This CDR3 contains 14 residues. Between the trimmed V and J ends, which lost 0 bases and 6 bases, there was a span of 9 bases. The CDR3 DNA is TGTGCCAGCAGCTTGGACAGTGGATATGAAAAACTGTTTTTT. Translated, it gives CASSLDSGYEKLFF.

J is TRBJ2-3 and V is TRBV27; TRBD1 is a possible D gene (6 bases). V lost 6 bases and J lost 0, with 13 bases in between. CDR1 and CDR2 from the germline V gene are MNHEY and SMNVEV (reference sequence). This CDR3 spans 15 amino acids. This CDR3 reads CASSSGTLSTDTQYF. The CDR3 bases are TGTGCCAGCAGCTCCGGGACACTAAGCACAGATACGCAGTATTTT.